This T cell receptor (beta chain) is drawn from a study of siplizumab effects on memory and regulatory T cells. The study, taken as a whole, reports: Greater diversity than memory cells seemed evident in naive T cells, which also appeared to be major alloresponse contributors. With siplizumab, mappable alloreactive CD4+ clones averaged 68.8% Treg-derived, versus more than 25% in controls. In the presence of siplizumab, alloreactive sequences traceable to unstimulated CD4+ memory cells were significantly reduced. A naive or memory phenotype could not be assigned to roughly 75-96% of the proliferating CD4+ or CD8+ clones.

Profiled with immunoSEQ multiplex PCR; TCRdb holds only in-frame clones, not every one. The sample holds approximately 94,000 clones, 94% seen once. Remarks on this clone: The antigen is not known.

CDR1 and CDR2 from the germline V gene are MDHEN and SYDVKM. Trimming cost V 2 bases and J 2 bases, with 6 bases left between them. The CDR3 contains 13 residues. The clonotype originates from a human donor in good health. The source material was non-Treg CD4+ T cells sorted from blood. The chain carries TRBV28 and TRBJ1-2; D gene unclear. The CDR3 reads CASSLNENYGYTF. For the CDR3, the DNA is TGTGCCAGCAGTTTAAACGAAAACTATGGCTACACCTTC.